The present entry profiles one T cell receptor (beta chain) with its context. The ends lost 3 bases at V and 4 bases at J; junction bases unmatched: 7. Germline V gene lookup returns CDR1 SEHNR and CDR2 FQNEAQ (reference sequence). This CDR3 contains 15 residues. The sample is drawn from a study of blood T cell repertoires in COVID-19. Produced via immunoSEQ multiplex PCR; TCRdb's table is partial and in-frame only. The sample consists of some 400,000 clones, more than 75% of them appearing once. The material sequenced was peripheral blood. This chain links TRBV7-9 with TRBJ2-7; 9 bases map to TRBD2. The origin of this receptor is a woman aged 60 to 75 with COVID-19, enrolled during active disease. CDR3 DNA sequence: TGTGCCAGCAGCTTTAGCGGGGGAAGCCCTTACGAGCAGTACTTC. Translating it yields CASSFSGGSPYEQYF.